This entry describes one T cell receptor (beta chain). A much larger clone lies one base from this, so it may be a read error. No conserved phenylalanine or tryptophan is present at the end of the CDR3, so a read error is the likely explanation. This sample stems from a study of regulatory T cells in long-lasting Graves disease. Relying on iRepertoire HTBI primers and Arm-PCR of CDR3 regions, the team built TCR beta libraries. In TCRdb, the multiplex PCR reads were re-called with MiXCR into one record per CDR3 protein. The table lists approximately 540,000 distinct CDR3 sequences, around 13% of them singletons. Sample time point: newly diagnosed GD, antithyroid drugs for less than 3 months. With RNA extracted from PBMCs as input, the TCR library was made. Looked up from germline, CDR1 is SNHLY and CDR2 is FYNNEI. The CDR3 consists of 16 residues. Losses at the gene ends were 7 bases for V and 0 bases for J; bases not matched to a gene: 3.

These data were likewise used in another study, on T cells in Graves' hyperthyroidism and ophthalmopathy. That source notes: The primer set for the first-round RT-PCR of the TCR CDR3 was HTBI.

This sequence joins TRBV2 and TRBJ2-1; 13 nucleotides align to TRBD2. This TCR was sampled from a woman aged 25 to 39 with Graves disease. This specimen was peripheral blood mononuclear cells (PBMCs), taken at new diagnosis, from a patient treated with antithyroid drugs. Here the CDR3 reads CASKRTSGSSYNEQFL. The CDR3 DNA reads TGTGCCAGCAAGAGGACTAGCGGGAGCTCCTACAATGAGCAGTTCCTC.